Listed below are T cell receptor beta chains from one sample, sequenced in a study of Tregs in tolerant kidney transplant recipients. Here immunoSEQ multiplex PCR was the method, and the copy in TCRdb shows in-frame clones only, minus some. Here the sample spans some 70,000 clones, about 88% being singletons. Sequenced material: CD4+ T cells from blood, taken before the transplant. These receptors all come from a human donor who received a combined kidney and bone marrow transplant. The CDR3 runs from the conserved cysteine through the conserved F or W. D genes are given only for firm matches. Where a row states a size, it is once, few, many or the class of an expanded clone; other rows omit it.

>TRBJ2-1|TRBV4-2|NA|NA
TGTGCCAGCAGCCAAGATCCCGACTACTCCTACAATGAGCAGTTCTTC
CASSQDPDYSYNEQFF
>TRBJ1-2|TRBV6-1|NA|TRBD1
TGTGCCAGCAGCGCTTTACAGGGGAATGGCTACACCTTC
CASSALQGNGYTF
>TRBJ2-2|TRBV5-1|NA|TRBD1
TGCGCCAGCAGCCCACCGGGACAGGGAATCACCGGGGAGCTGTTTTTT
CASSPPGQGITGELFF
>TRBJ2-5|TRBV7-6|NA|NA
TGTGCCAGCAGCCCCCTTGGGGGGGAGACCCAGTACTTC
CASSPLGGETQYF
>TRBJ2-7|TRBV11-2|few|TRBD2
TGTGCCAGCAGCTCCGAACTAGCGGGAGGCTACGAGCAGTACTTC
CASSSELAGGYEQYF
>TRBJ1-5|TRBV19|NA|NA
TGTGCCAGTAGTATAGCCCCCACGGGTGCGGGGCCCCAGCATTTT
CASSIAPTGAGPQHF
>TRBJ2-7|TRBV7-2|NA|NA
TGTGCCAGCAGCTTAGATTCGGGGACAAAGACCTACGAGCAGTACTTC
CASSLDSGTKTYEQYF
>TRBJ2-3|TRBV5-1|NA|TRBD2
TGCGCCAGCAGCTTGGGTGCGGGAGAGGGCACAGATACGCAGTATTTT
CASSLGAGEGTDTQYF
>TRBJ1-1|TRBV28|NA|NA
TGTGCCAGCAGTTTACGGATCTTTCGGGACACTGAAGCTTTCTTT
CASSLRIFRDTEAFF
>TRBJ2-1|TRBV11-3|NA|NA
TGTGCCAGCAGCTTAGCATCGGTAGTCTCCTACAATGAGCAGTTCTTC
CASSLASVVSYNEQFF
>TRBJ2-1|TRBV28|few|NA
TGTGCCAGCAGGCGTAGCGGCCCGTCCTACAATGAGCAGTTCTTC
CASRRSGPSYNEQFF
>TRBJ2-5|TRBV5-1|NA|TRBD2
TGCGCCAGCAGCTTGCAAGGAGCGGGAGTTCAAGAGACCCAGTACTTC
CASSLQGAGVQETQYF
>TRBJ2-2|TRBV5-6|once|NA
TGTGCCAGCAGCTTCGAGAAAACGGAGCTGTTTTTT
CASSFEKTELFF
>TRBJ2-2|TRBV5-1|NA|TRBD2
TGCGCCAGCAGCTTGGTTGCTAGCGGGAACACCGGGGAGCTGTTTTTT
CASSLVASGNTGELFF
>TRBJ1-2|TRBV28|NA|NA
TGTGCCAGCAGTCAGATCAGGGGTGGCTACACCTTC
CASSQIRGGYTF
>TRBJ2-7|TRBV28|NA|NA
TGTGCCAGCAGTTCAGGGACATTCTACGAGCAGTACTTC
CASSSGTFYEQYF
>TRBJ1-4|TRBV7-2|NA|NA
TGTGCCAGCAGCTTAGCTAACAGGGACAATGAAAAACTGTTTTTT
CASSLANRDNEKLFF
>TRBJ2-5|TRBV21-1|NA|NA
TGTGCCAGCAGCAAAGGTTGTCCAGGGGGTTATCAAGAGACCCAGTACTTC
CASSKGCPGGYQETQYF
>TRBJ2-2|TRBV4-1|NA|NA
TGCGCCAGCAGCCAAGATTTACTATTGAACACCGGGGAGCTGTTTTTT
CASSQDLLLNTGELFF
>TRBJ2-2|TRBV6-1|NA|TRBD1
TGTGCCAGCAGCCCCGAGGGGGCGAGCACCGGGGAGCTGTTTTTT
CASSPEGASTGELFF
>TRBJ1-4|TRBV5-1|once|NA
TGCGCCAGCAGCTTGCGCACAGACGATGAAAAACTGTTTTTT
CASSLRTDDEKLFF
>TRBJ2-1|TRBV27|NA|TRBD2
TGTGCCAGCAGTACTTGGGACTACCTTTCGGACAATGAGCAGTTCTTC
CASSTWDYLSDNEQFF
>TRBJ2-3|TRBV11-2|NA|TRBD2
TGTGCCAGCAGCTTAGCCGGGAGGCCAGATACGCAGTATTTT
CASSLAGRPDTQYF
>TRBJ1-5|TRBV2|NA|TRBD1
TGTGCCAGCAGTGCGGGACAGGGTAAACGGAGCAATCAGCCCCAGCATTTT
CASSAGQGKRSNQPQHF
>TRBJ1-5|TRBV2|NA|NA
TGTGCCAGCAGTGTTTACGGGGATAGCAATCAGCCCCAGCATTTT
CASSVYGDSNQPQHF
>TRBJ2-1|TRBV11-3|NA|TRBD1
TGTGCCAGCAGCTTAGATGCGGGACAGGGAATCAATGAGCAGTTCTTC
CASSLDAGQGINEQFF
>TRBJ1-1|TRBV6-5|NA|TRBD1
TGTGCCAGCAATCCCGACAGGGGGAGCAACACTGAAGCTTTCTTT
CASNPDRGSNTEAFF
>TRBJ2-5|TRBV5-4|NA|NA
TGTGCCAGCAGCTTGAACGCGGCACAAGAGACCCAGTACTTC
CASSLNAAQETQYF
>TRBJ2-7|TRBV7-9|NA|TRBD2
TGTGCCAGCAGCAAACTAGCGGGACTAACCTACGAGCAGTACTTC
CASSKLAGLTYEQYF
>TRBJ1-2|TRBV4-2|NA|NA
TGTGCCAGCAGCCAAGGAAGCGGGTCCCTCTATGGCTACACCTTC
CASSQGSGSLYGYTF
>TRBJ2-7|TRBV28|NA|NA
TGTGCCAGCAGTTTACCCGGACTGGTCTCCTACGAGCAGTACTTC
CASSLPGLVSYEQYF
>TRBJ2-7|TRBV10-3|few|TRBD1
TGTGCCATCAGTGATTCGACGACAGGGGCCTTCTCCTACGAGCAGTACTTC
CAISDSTTGAFSYEQYF
>TRBJ1-2|TRBV28|NA|TRBD1
TGTGCCAGCAGTGCACCGGGACAGTTAGCGTATGGCTACACCTTC
CASSAPGQLAYGYTF
>TRBJ1-1|TRBV6-5|NA|NA
TGTGCCAGCAGTAGGTACAGGGTCAACACTGAAGCTTTCTTT
CASSRYRVNTEAFF
>TRBJ2-3|TRBV9|NA|NA
TGTGCCAGCCGAGGGTCGGGTACAGATACGCAGTATTTT
CASRGSGTDTQYF
>TRBJ2-5|TRBV18|NA|NA
TGTGCCAGCTCACCTGGCGGGGTAGGGGAGACCCAGTACTTC
CASSPGGVGETQYF